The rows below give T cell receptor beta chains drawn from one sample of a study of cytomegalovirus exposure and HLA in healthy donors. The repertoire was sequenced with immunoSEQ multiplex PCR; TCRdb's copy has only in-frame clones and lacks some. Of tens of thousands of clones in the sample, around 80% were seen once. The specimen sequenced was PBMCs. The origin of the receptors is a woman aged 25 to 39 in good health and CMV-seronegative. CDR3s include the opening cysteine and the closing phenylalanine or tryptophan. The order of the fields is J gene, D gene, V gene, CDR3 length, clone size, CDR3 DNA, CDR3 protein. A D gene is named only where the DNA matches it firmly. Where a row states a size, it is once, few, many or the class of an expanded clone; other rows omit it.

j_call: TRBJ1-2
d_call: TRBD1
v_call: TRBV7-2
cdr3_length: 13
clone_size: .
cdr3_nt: TGTGCCAGCAGCTTAGACAGGGGAGTTGGCTACACCTTC
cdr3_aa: CASSLDRGVGYTF

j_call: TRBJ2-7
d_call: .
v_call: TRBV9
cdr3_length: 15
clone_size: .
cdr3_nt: TGTGCCAGCAGCGTAGGGGCAGGGGTAACCTACGAGCAGTACTTC
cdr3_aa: CASSVGAGVTYEQYF

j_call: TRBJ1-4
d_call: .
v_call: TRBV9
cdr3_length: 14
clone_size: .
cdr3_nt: TGTGCCAGCAGCCCGGGACGGGGGAATGAAAAACTGTTTTTT
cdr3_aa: CASSPGRGNEKLFF

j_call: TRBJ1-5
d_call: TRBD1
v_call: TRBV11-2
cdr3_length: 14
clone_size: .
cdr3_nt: TGTGCCAGCAGCCCGACAGGGGAAGGTCGGCCCCAGCATTTT
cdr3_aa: CASSPTGEGRPQHF

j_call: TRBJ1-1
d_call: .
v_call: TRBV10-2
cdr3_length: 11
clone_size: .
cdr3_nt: TGCGCCAGCTCCGGTAACTCCGAAGCTTTCTTT
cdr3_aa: CASSGNSEAFF

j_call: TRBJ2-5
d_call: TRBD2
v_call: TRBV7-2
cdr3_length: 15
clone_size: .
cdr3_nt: TGTGCCAGCAGCTTAAGGCTAGCGGGGATGGAGACCCAGTACTTC
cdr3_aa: CASSLRLAGMETQYF

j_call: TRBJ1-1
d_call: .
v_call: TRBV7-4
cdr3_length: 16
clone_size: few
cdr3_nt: TGTGCCAGCCGTGCCCCAGGGGTTACTATGAACACTGAAGCTTTCTTT
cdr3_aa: CASRAPGVTMNTEAFF

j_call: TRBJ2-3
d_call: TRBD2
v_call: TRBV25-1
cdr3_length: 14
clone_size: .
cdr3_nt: TGTGCCAGCAGCGGGGGGGGCCGCACAGATACGCAGTATTTT
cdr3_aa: CASSGGGRTDTQYF

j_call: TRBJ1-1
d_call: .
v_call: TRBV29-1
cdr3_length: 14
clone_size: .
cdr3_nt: TGCAGCGTTTTCCCCGGGACTATGAACACTGAAGCTTTCTTT
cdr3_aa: CSVFPGTMNTEAFF

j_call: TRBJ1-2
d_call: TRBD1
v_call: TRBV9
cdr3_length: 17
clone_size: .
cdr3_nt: TGTGCCAGCAGCGTAGGGCAAAACAGGGGGCTCGACTATGGCTACACCTTC
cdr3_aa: CASSVGQNRGLDYGYTF

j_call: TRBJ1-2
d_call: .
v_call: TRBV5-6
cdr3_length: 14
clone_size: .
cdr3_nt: TGTGCCAGCAGCTTGGGGGGCGCCGACTATGGCTACACCTTC
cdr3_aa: CASSLGGADYGYTF

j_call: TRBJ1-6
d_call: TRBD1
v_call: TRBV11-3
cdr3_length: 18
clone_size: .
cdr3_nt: TGTGCCAGCAGCTTTGGGACAGGGGGCCAGCTCCTTCAATCACCCCTCCACTTT
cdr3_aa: CASSFGTGGQLLQSPLHF

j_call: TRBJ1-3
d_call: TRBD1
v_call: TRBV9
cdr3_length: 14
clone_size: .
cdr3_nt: TGTGCCAGCAGCGTAGGGGACAGGGGAAACACCATATATTTT
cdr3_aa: CASSVGDRGNTIYF

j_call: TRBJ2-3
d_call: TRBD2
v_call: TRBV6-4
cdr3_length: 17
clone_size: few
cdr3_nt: TGTGCCAGCAGTGAAGGGTTCGGCGGGGGGGCTGGAGATACGCAGTATTTT
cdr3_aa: CASSEGFGGGAGDTQYF

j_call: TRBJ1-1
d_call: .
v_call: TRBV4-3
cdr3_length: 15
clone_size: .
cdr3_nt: TGCGCCAGCAGCCAAGATGGGACACCGAACACTGAAGCTTTCTTT
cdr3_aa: CASSQDGTPNTEAFF

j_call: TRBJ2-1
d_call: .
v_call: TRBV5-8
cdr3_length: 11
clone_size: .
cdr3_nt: TGTGCCAGCAGCCATTACAATGAGCAGTTCTTC
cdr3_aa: CASSHYNEQFF

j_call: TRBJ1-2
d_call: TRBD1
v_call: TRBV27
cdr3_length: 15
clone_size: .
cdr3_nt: TGTGCCAGCAGTTTATCACAGGGGGGAGCCTATGGCTACACCTTC
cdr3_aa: CASSLSQGGAYGYTF

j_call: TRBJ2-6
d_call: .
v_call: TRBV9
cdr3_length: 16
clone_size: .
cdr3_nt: TGTGCCAGCAGCGTATTAGGGGGCTCTGGGGCCAACGTCCTGACTTTC
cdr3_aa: CASSVLGGSGANVLTF

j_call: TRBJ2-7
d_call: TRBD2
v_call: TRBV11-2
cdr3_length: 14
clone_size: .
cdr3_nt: TGTGCCAGCAGCCTCGGGACTATCTACTACGAGCAGTACTTC
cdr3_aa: CASSLGTIYYEQYF

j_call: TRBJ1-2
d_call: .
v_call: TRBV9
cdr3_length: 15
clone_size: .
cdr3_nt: TGTGCCAGCAGCCCGGGGGAGGGATGGGGCTATGGCTACACCTTC
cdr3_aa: CASSPGEGWGYGYTF

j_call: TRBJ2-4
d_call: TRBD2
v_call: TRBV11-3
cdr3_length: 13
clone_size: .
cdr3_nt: TGTGCCAGCAGCAGACTAGCGGGGGGAATTCAGTACTTC
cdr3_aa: CASSRLAGGIQYF

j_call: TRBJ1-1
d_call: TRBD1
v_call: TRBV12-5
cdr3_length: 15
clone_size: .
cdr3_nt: TGTGCTAGTGGTAAAGGACAGGGGGCATTGGGTGAAGCTTTCTTT
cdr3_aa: CASGKGQGALGEAFF

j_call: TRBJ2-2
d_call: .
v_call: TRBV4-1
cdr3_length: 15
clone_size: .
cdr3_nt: TGCGCCAGCAGCCAAGAGGGGGCAAACACCGGGGAGCTGTTTTTT
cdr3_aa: CASSQEGANTGELFF

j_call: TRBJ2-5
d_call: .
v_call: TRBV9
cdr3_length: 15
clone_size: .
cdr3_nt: TGTGCCAGCAGCGTGAAAGCAGGGGCCTGGGAGACCCAGTACTTC
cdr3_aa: CASSVKAGAWETQYF

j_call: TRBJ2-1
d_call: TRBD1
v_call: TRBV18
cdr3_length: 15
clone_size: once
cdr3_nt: TGTGCCAGCTCACCATTGGTGACAGGGGGCAATGAGCAGTTCTTC
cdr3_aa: CASSPLVTGGNEQFF

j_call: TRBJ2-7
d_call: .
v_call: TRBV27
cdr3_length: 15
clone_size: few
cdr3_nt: TGTGCCAGCAGCCGACAGCTCTCAACAAGGGACGAGCAGTACTTC
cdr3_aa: CASSRQLSTRDEQYF

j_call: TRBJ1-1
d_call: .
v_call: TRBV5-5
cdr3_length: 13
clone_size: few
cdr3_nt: TGTGCCAGCAGCTTTTCCGGGGACACTGAAGCTTTCTTT
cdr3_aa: CASSFSGDTEAFF

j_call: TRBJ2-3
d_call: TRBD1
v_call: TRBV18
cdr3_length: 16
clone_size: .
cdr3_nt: TGTGCCGGAAAGTCGAAACAGGGGGCTAGCACAGATACGCAGTATTTT
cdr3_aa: CAGKSKQGASTDTQYF

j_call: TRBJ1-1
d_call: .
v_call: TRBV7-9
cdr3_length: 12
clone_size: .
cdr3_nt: TGTGCCAGCAGCCTGCAGGGGCCTGAAGCTTTCTTT
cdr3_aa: CASSLQGPEAFF

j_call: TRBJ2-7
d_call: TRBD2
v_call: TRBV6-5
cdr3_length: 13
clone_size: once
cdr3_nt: TGTGCCAGCACTCTAGCGGGGGGCCAAGAGCAGTACTTC
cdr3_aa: CASTLAGGQEQYF

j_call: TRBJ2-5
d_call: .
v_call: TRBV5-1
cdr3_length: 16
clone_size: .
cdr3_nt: TGCGCCAGCAGTCAAAGCTCCGGGGGGCGCGGCGAGACCCAGTACTTC
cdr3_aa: CASSQSSGGRGETQYF

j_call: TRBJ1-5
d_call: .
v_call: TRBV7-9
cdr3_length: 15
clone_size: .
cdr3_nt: TGTGCCAGCAGCGAGGGACTTAGCAGCAATCAGCCCCAGCATTTT
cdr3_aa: CASSEGLSSNQPQHF

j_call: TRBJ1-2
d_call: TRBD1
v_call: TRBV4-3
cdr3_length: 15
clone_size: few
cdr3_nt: TGCGCCAGCAGCCAAGGGACAGGACCTAACTATGGCTACACCTTC
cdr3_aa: CASSQGTGPNYGYTF